This T cell receptor beta chain was found in a study of T-cell memory formation after mild COVID-19. Study-level findings and limits: For contracting clones, CD4+ ones sat mainly in CM and EM, CD8+ in EMRA.

About this clonotype itself: No antigen is known for it.

CDR3 size: 15 residues. V lost 5 bases and J lost 5, with 19 bases in between. Germline values: CDR1 SQVTM, CDR2 ANQGSEA. cDNA libraries for TCR alpha and TCR beta, carrying sample barcodes and UMIs, came from 5'RACE with constant-segment primers. One entry per CDR3 protein, called by TCRdb with MiXCR from the 5' RACE reads. The sample yields about 400,000 distinct CDR3 sequences, under 25% seen once. The chain employs TRBV29-1 and TRBJ2-1, with a possible D match to TRBD1 (5 bases). The sequenced sample was PBMCs or a T cell subset sorted from them (not recorded which). The receptor was isolated from an adult woman who had mild COVID-19 (a few samples of this study predate the infection). Cell type and time point are not known. CDR3 sequence reads: CSVRRTPGPNNEQFF. Written as DNA, the CDR3 is TGCAGCGTTCGACGGACACCAGGGCCGAACAATGAGCAGTTCTTC.